This T cell receptor (beta chain) emerged from a study of PD-1 blockade in classical Hodgkin lymphoma. About the study: Treatment was intravenous nivolumab, 3 mg/kg every 2 weeks, until progression.

Comment on this clone: The antigen remains unidentified.

Patients all relapsed after autologous stem cell transplantation, and there was variation in brentuximab vedotin exposure. TCRdb's copy holds only in-frame clones and misses some; the assay was immunoSEQ multiplex PCR. The sample yields under 70,000 clones, around 75% seen once. CDR3 length: 15 residues. Trimming took 7 bases from V and 1 from J; bases not matched to a gene: 6. Looked up from germline, CDR1 is MNHEY and CDR2 is SMNVEV (reference sequence). Study-level results: Complete responders possessed baseline diversity comparable to newly diagnosed patients.

The sequencing here drew on peripheral blood mononuclear cells (PBMCs), taken before the second cycle of nivolumab. The clonotype originates from a human donor with classical Hodgkin lymphoma. This chain links TRBV27 with TRBJ2-3; 9 nucleotides line up with TRBD1. In DNA, the CDR3 is TGTGCCAGCAATCCGGGACAGGGAGGCACAGATACGCAGTATTTT. This translates into CASNPGQGGTDTQYF.